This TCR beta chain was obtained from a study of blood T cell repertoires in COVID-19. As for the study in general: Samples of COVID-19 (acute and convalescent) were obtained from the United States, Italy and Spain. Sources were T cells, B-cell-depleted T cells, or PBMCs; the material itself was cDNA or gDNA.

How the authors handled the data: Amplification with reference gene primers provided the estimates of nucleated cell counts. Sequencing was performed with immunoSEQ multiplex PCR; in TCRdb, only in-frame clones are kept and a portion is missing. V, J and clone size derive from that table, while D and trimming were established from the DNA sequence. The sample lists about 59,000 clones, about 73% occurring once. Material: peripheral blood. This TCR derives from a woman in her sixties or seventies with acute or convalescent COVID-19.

This CDR3 reads CATLWGGETEAFF. CDR3 DNA: TGTGCCACGCTATGGGGGGGCGAAACTGAAGCTTTCTTT. J is TRBJ1-1 and V is TRBV10-3; TRBD1 is a possible D gene (6 bases). V lost 10 bases to trimming and J lost 5 bases, with 17 bases between them. Germline CDR1 ENHRY, CDR2 SYGVKD. The CDR3 extends over 13 amino acids.